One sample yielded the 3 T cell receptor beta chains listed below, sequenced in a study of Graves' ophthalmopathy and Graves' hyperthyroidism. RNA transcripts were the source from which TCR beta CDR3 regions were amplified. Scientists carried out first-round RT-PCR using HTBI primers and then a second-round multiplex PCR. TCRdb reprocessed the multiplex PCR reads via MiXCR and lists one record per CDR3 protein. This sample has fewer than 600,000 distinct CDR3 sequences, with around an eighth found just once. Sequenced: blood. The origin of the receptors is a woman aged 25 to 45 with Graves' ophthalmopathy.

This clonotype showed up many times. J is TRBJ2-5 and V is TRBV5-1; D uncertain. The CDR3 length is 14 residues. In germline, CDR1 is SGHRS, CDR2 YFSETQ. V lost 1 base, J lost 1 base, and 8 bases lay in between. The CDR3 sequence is CASSLSPAQETQYF. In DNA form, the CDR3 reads TGCGCCAGCAGCTTGAGTCCTGCCCAAGAGACCCAGTACTTC.

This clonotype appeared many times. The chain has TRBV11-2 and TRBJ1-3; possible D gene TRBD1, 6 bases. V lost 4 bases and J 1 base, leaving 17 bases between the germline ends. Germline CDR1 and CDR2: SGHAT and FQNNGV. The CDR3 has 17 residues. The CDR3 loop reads CASSSHPTGRSGNTIYF. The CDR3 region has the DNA TGTGCCAGCAGCTCCCATCCGACAGGAAGGTCTGGAAACACCATATATTTT.

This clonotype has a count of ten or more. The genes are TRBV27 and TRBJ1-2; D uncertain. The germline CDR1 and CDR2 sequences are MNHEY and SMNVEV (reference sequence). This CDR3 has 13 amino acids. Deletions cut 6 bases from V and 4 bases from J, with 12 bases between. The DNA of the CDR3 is TGTGCCAGCAGGATCGGACGGACCTATGGCTACACCTTC. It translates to CASRIGRTYGYTF.